The T cell receptor (beta chain) described here comes from a study of shared T cell receptors in the human thymus. This table comes from immunoSEQ multiplex PCR, and its TCRdb copy is limited to in-frame clones, with some not included. This sample carries approximately 580,000 clones, more than 75% of them seen once, and the ten largest clones take more than 0.01%. This CDR3 has 15 residues. The V gene's germline CDR1 is MNHEY and CDR2 SMNVEV (reference sequence). Unmatched junction bases numbered 7, after V lost 8 bases and J lost 0 bases. A further study also used this sample, focusing on human thymus T cells. From that report: During corrective heart surgery, resections were taken, and the thymus tissue came from them.

The source material was thymocytes. The TCR originated in a boy less than two years old with a congenital heart defect. V usage is TRBV27 and J usage is TRBJ2-4, with 7 bases lining up with TRBD1. The CDR3 sequence: CASSWTGRAKNIQYF. The CDR3 DNA is TGTGCCAGCTCCTGGACAGGCCGAGCCAAAAACATTCAGTACTTC.